Presented here are 17 T cell receptor beta chains from one specimen sequenced in a study of T cell repertoires in cytomegalovirus infection. Using its own MiXCR run on the reads, TCRdb lists one record per CDR3 protein. The table includes about 770,000 distinct CDR3 sequences, 29% detected once. Their antigens are not known. This material consisted of cultured CD8+ T cells from PBMCs, taken from culture after CMV antigen stimulation. Receptors originate from a human donor in good health (CMV status not recorded). Some clones in this sample may be carry-over from other donors' samples.

The V and J genes are TRBV20-1 and TRBJ2-1; 9 nucleotides align to TRBD1. CDR3 length: 14 amino acids. The V gene's germline CDR1 is DFQATT and CDR2 SNEGSKA (reference sequence). Losses at the gene ends were 4 bases for V and 7 bases for J; bases not matched to a gene: 8. Here the CDR3 reads CSATIWTGANEQFF. The CDR3 nucleotides read TGCAGTGCTACGATCTGGACAGGGGCGAATGAGCAGTTCTTC.

This clonotype was recorded at least ten times. The V call is TRBV27, the J call TRBJ2-1; 9 nucleotides match TRBD2. J was trimmed by 4 bases and V by 8 bases; bases with no gene match: 12. The CDR3 is made up of 16 amino acids. From germline, CDR1 is MNHEY and CDR2 SMNVEV (reference sequence). As DNA, the CDR3 is TGTGCCAGCGGTCCCTTAGCGGGGGATAGGTACAATGAGCAGTTCTTC. The encoded protein is CASGPLAGDRYNEQFF.

V gene TRBV6-6 combines with J gene TRBJ2-1, with 7 nucleotides matching TRBD1. The CDR3 length is 11 residues. J gave up 8 bases and V 10 bases, and 5 bases lay outside the gene matches. Germline V CDR1 and CDR2: MNHNY, SVGAGI (reference sequence). The CDR3 DNA follows: TGTGCCACTAAACAGGGGCATGAGCAGTTCTTC. This gives the protein CATKQGHEQFF.

The chain joins TRBV27 to TRBJ2-5; D is ambiguous. Germline V gene data show CDR1 as MNHEY and CDR2 as SMNVEV (reference sequence). The CDR3 covers 15 residues. Trimming removed 0 bases from V and 5 bases from J, with 13 bases in between. CDR3 coding DNA: TGTGCCAGCAGTTTATCGGGTAGCTACATGGAGACCCAGTACTTC. Its translation: CASSLSGSYMETQYF.

This clonotype was observed at least ten times. The chain is built from TRBV7-9 and TRBJ2-7; D could derive from TRBD1 or TRBD2 (7 bases each). CDR1 is SEHNR and CDR2 is FQNEAQ in the germline V gene (reference sequence). The CDR3 loop spans 16 amino acids. Deletions cut 3 bases from V and 4 bases from J, with 19 bases between. CDR3 protein: CASSFGGGDRPYEQYF. The CDR3 region has the DNA TGTGCCAGCAGCTTTGGGGGAGGGGACAGACCATACGAGCAGTACTTC.

The sample holds a few counts of this clonotype. The chain joins TRBV5-5 to TRBJ2-7, with TRBD1 matching over 7 bases. This CDR3 is built from 14 residues. V was pared by 4 bases and J by 7 bases, with 11 bases of the junction left unmatched. The V gene's germline CDR1 is SGHKS and CDR2 YYEKEE (reference sequence). CDR3 sequence: CASSPPGQLFEQYV. CDR3 DNA sequence: TGTGCCAGCAGCCCACCGGGACAGCTTTTTGAGCAGTACGTC.

In its sample, this clonotype was seen a few times. This rearrangement joins TRBV11-1 to TRBJ1-4; 7 bases are shared with TRBD1. The CDR3 runs to 17 residues. Germline lookup yields CDR1 SGHAT and CDR2 FQDESV (reference sequence). Unmatched junction bases numbered 16, after V lost 7 bases and J lost 5 bases. CDR3 in DNA: TGTGCCAGCATCGTTGGTGGTCCGGGACAGACAAATGAAAAACTGTTTTTT. It translates to CASIVGGPGQTNEKLFF. Combining the CDR3 with reference TRBV11-1 and TRBJ1-4 gives the whole variable domain EAEVAQSPRYKITEKSQAVAFWCDPISGHATLYWYRQILGQGPELLVQFQDESVVDDSQLPKDRFSAERLKGVDSTLKIQPAELGDSAMYLCASIVGGPGQTNEKLFFGSGTQLSVL.

This clonotype was found a few times. Here the CDR3 reads CASSQGKGGNTEAFF. In nucleotides, the CDR3 is TGTGCCAGCAGCCAAGGAAAGGGGGGGAACACTGAAGCTTTCTTT. This chain joins TRBV7-6 and TRBJ1-1; D is perhaps TRBD1 (6 bases). Trimming pared 5 bases from V and 1 base from J, leaving 14 bases between. CDR3 length: 15 amino acids. CDR1 is SGHVS and CDR2 is FNYEAQ in the germline V gene.

This clonotype was counted many times. In nucleotides, the CDR3 is TGTGCCAGCAGCCTCTGGGACAGGGGGCAAGAGACCCAGTACTTC. Translation gives CASSLWDRGQETQYF. The rearrangement uses TRBV7-6 and TRBJ2-5, with 11 bases that match TRBD1. The length of the CDR3 is 15 residues. V lost 5 bases and J lost 2; bases outside the gene matches: 4. Germline V CDR1 and CDR2: SGHVS, FNYEAQ. Filled out from reference TRBV7-6 and TRBJ2-5, the complete variable domain reads GAGVSQSPRYKVTKRGQDVALRCDPISGHVSLYWYRQALGQGPEFLTYFNYEAQQDKSGLPNDRFSAERPEGSISTLTIQRTEQRDSAMYRCASSLWDRGQETQYFGPGTRLLVL.

This clonotype was seen a handful of times. The chain combines TRBV15 with TRBJ2-1, with 9 bases fitting TRBD1. In germline, CDR1 is LNHNV, CDR2 YYDKDF (reference sequence). The trim removed 8 bases at V and 4 bases at J, leaving 12 bases unmatched. This CDR3 has 16 residues. CDR3 sequence (DNA): TGTGCCACCCAGAACGCCGGACAGGGGATGTACAATGAGCAGTTCTTC. This encodes CATQNAGQGMYNEQFF.

This clonotype was recorded at least ten times. The chain joins TRBV7-8 to TRBJ1-3, with 9 bases aligning to TRBD1. CDR1 SGHVS and CDR2 FQNEAQ come from the germline V gene. Trimming removed 5 bases from V and 0 bases from J; junction bases left unmatched: 8. The CDR3 sequence is 17 residues long. CDR3 loop: CASSKTGGAFSGNTIYF. The CDR3 DNA sequence: TGTGCCAGCAGCAAGACAGGGGGTGCCTTCTCTGGAAACACCATATATTTT.

This clonotype has just a few counts. This sequence joins TRBV25-1 and TRBJ1-1; D ambiguous. Trimming stripped 10 bases from V and 11 bases from J, with 17 bases between. Germline lookup yields CDR1 MGHDK and CDR2 SYGVNS. This CDR3 has 11 amino acids. The CDR3 reads CATFGLLGAFF. The CDR3 DNA reads TGTGCCACCTTCGGGCTCCTTGGGGCTTTCTTT. The whole variable domain, remainder taken from reference TRBV25-1 and TRBJ1-1, is EADIYQTPRYLVIGTGKKITLECSQTMGHDKMYWYQQDPGMELHLIHYSYGVNSTEKGDLSSESTVSRIRTEHFPLTLESARPSHTSQYLCATFGLLGAFFGQGTRLTVV.

The sample holds a few counts of this clonotype. The chain recombines TRBV9 with TRBJ2-5; D is uncertain. The V end lost 6 bases, the J end lost 2 bases, and 11 bases lay between the germline ends. The CDR3 covers 13 residues. Germline CDR1 is SGDLS and CDR2 is YYNGEE. CDR3 bases: TGTGCCAGCATGTCAGAGACACAAGAGACCCAGTACTTC. Its translation is CASMSETQETQYF.

This clonotype occurred a few times. J is TRBJ1-3 and V is TRBV7-9; 7 bases are a match to TRBD1. From germline, CDR1 is SEHNR and CDR2 FQNEAQ (reference sequence). With V trimmed by 1 base and J by 2 bases, 8 bases remained unmatched. This CDR3 comprises 17 residues. DNA of the CDR3: TGTGCCAGCAGCTTAGAGGGGGCAGATAAACCTGGAAACACCATATATTTT. It is translated as CASSLEGADKPGNTIYF.

This clonotype was found a few times. The genes are TRBV6-1 and TRBJ2-7; 10 nucleotides align to TRBD2. CDR3 length: 14 amino acids. Germline V gene data show CDR1 as MNHNS and CDR2 as SASEGT. V was clipped by 5 bases and J by 6 bases; unmatched bases: 7. The CDR3 sequence is CASSLTSGETEQYV. Written as DNA, the CDR3 is TGTGCCAGCAGTCTTACTAGCGGGGAGACCGAGCAGTACGTC.

The genes are TRBV7-6 and TRBJ2-7; TRBD1 aligns across 8 bases. The J segment lost 1 base and the V segment lost 5 bases, leaving 7 bases of the junction unmatched. The CDR3 contains 15 residues. Germline loops: CDR1 SGHVS, CDR2 FNYEAQ. The DNA of the CDR3 is TGTGCCAGCAGCCCCCGGACAGGGATGTCCTACGAGCAGTACTTC. It is translated as CASSPRTGMSYEQYF.

The chain uses TRBV12-3 or TRBV12-4 and TRBJ2-4; unclear D gene. Between the trimmed V and J ends, which lost 5 bases and 2 bases, there was a span of 16 bases. This CDR3 is built from 16 residues. The CDR3: CASSTTFNTTKNIQYF. DNA for the CDR3: TGTGCCAGCAGTACCACGTTTAATACTACCAAAAACATTCAGTACTTC.